The 12 T cell receptor beta chains reported below all come from one sample, sequenced in a study of blood T cell repertoires in COVID-19. The data were produced by immunoSEQ multiplex PCR, yet TCRdb's version contains in-frame clones alone and is incomplete. There are approximately 210,000 clones in the sample; under 85% occur only once, and under 10% lies in the top ten. The sample was peripheral blood. These receptors were taken from a woman older than 75 with COVID-19, enrolled during active disease.

The sample holds many counts of this clone. The genes are TRBV5-1 and TRBJ2-7; 7 bases are a match to TRBD1. CDR1 and CDR2 (germline): SGHRS, YFSETQ. The V and J ends lost 4 bases and 2 bases, in that order; junction bases with no gene match: 9. This CDR3 has 15 amino acids. The CDR3 DNA follows: TGCGCCAGCAGCCCTGGGACAGATAGGCCCTACGAGCAGTACTTC. It yields the protein CASSPGTDRPYEQYF.

This clone has more than one count but fewer than ten. The chain links TRBV4-1 to TRBJ2-7; no firm D call. This CDR3 is 12 amino acids long. The germline V and J ends were trimmed by 2 bases and 3 bases, with 5 bases remaining between them. Per the germline V gene, CDR1 is MGHRA and CDR2 is YSYEKL. This CDR3 is CASSQTRYEQYF. CDR3 sequence (DNA): TGCGCCAGCAGCCAAACTCGCTACGAGCAGTACTTC.

The rearrangement links TRBV3-1 (or the pseudogene TRBV3-2) to TRBJ1-2; D may be TRBD1 (5 bases). Between the trimmed V and J ends, which lost 0 bases and 7 bases, there was a span of 21 bases. Germline CDR1 and CDR2: LGHDT and YNNKEL (reference sequence). CDR3 size: 17 residues. The DNA for the CDR3 is TGTGCCAGCAGCCAAGATAGTATCGGGCAGGGCACGGTTGGCTACACCTTC. Encoded protein: CASSQDSIGQGTVGYTF.

The sample holds one count of this clone. The chain couples TRBV5-5 to TRBJ2-7; 9 bases fit TRBD1. The CDR3 is made up of 16 amino acids. The germline CDR1 and CDR2 sequences are SGHKS and YYEKEE (reference sequence). Trimming took 3 bases from V and 3 from J; bases not matched to a gene: 10. DNA of the CDR3: TGTGCCAGCAGCTATGACGCGGGACAGGGTTTCTACGAGCAGTACTTC. This translates into CASSYDAGQGFYEQYF.

This sequence joins TRBV7-2 and TRBJ1-1, with D perhaps matching TRBD1 (5 bases). CDR3 size: 18 residues. V lost 3 bases and J 1 base, leaving 21 bases between the germline ends. Germline V gene lookup returns CDR1 SGHTA and CDR2 FQGNSA. CDR3 loop: CASSFERGRGVPNTEAFF. The CDR3 bases are TGTGCCAGCAGCTTCGAGCGTGGCCGGGGGGTGCCGAACACTGAAGCTTTCTTT.

To note about this clone: An end of the junction differs from the germline gene, which may be a read error. The chain uses TRBV3-1 (or the pseudogene TRBV3-2) and TRBJ1-1; TRBD1 agrees at 7 bases. CDR3 length equals 13 residues. Germline V gene lookup returns CDR1 LGHDT and CDR2 YNNKEL (reference sequence). CDR3 in amino acids: CASSQDRNAEAFF. CDR3 DNA: TGTGCCAGCAGCCAGGACAGGAACGCTGAAGCTTTCTTT.

The chain recombines TRBV19 with TRBJ2-5; D may be TRBD2 (6 bases). This CDR3 comprises 13 residues. V lost 6 bases, J lost 5 bases, and 13 bases lay in between. The germline CDR1 and CDR2 sequences are LNHDA and SQIVND (reference sequence). CDR3 DNA: TGTGCCAGTAGAAACAGCCGGGGGGAGACCCAGTACTTC. Translation: CASRNSRGETQYF.

This chain's CDR3 is CASSLGQGVGNEQFF. The DNA of the CDR3 is TGCGCCAGCAGCTTGGGACAGGGGGTCGGCAATGAGCAGTTCTTC. The chain is built from TRBV5-1 and TRBJ2-1; 9 bases align to TRBD1. CDR3 length: 15 amino acids. The V segment lost 0 bases and the J segment 6 bases; nucleotides outside the gene matches: 4. The germline V gene encodes CDR1 SGHRS and CDR2 YFSETQ.

This clone was counted a few times. The chain uses TRBV28 and TRBJ1-1; D remains ambiguous. The CDR3 is made up of 13 amino acids. Germline CDR1 is MDHEN and CDR2 is SYDVKM. The V and J ends lost 6 bases and 0 bases respectively, with 8 bases between them. The CDR3 sequence: CASRLRMNTEAFF. The CDR3 DNA is TGTGCCAGCAGACTTCGCATGAACACTGAAGCTTTCTTT.

The chain links TRBV6-6 to TRBJ1-6, with 7 bases fitting TRBD1. Germline V gives CDR1 MNHNY, CDR2 SVGAGI (reference sequence). CDR3 length: 17 amino acids. After removal of 5 bases from V and 7 bases from J, the junction contained 14 bases not matched to a gene. The CDR3 loop is CASSPRWGQQSNSPLHF. The DNA for the CDR3 is TGTGCCAGCAGTCCTCGATGGGGACAGCAAAGCAATTCACCCCTCCACTTT.

J is TRBJ1-4 and V is TRBV7-9; D is unclear. The V end lost 1 base, the J end lost 9 bases, and 12 bases lay between the germline ends. Looked up from germline, CDR1 is SEHNR and CDR2 is FQNEAQ (reference sequence). The CDR3 loop spans 14 amino acids. This CDR3 reads CASSLETLRQKLFF. In nucleotides, the CDR3 is TGTGCCAGCAGCTTAGAGACACTCCGGCAAAAACTGTTTTTT.

This rearrangement joins TRBV3-1 (or the pseudogene TRBV3-2) to TRBJ2-3; D not certain. The V gene lost 1 base and the J gene lost 3 bases, with 5 bases spanning the gap. Per germline, CDR1 LGHDT and CDR2 YNNKEL (reference sequence). The CDR3 runs to 13 residues. The DNA of the CDR3 is TGTGCCAGCAGCCAAGGGCTTACAGATACGCAGTATTTT. This translates into CASSQGLTDTQYF.